This T cell receptor beta chain was identified in a study of blood T cells in healthy people across ages. Findings and limits, study-wide: Diversity figures based on one million T cells were deemed too low. For the donors, CMV status was unknown and possibly confounded expanded clonotype changes.

The CDR3 has 13 residues. Per germline, CDR1 DFQATT and CDR2 SNEGSKA (reference sequence). Trimming shortened V by 5 bases and J by 7 bases, and 15 bases separated the two germline ends. This clonotype was seen only a few times. The antigen is not known. Alongside a J-beta primer mix, a sample-barcoded 5' primer served in a second PCR lasting roughly 6 to 11 cycles. All samples yielded 3 million or more CDR3-containing paired-end reads. In TCRdb, the 5' RACE reads were re-called with MiXCR into one record per CDR3 protein. The table lists about 680,000 distinct CDR3 sequences, about half of them singletons. Ten milliliters of peripheral blood were drawn from each donor into EDTA-treated tubes.

This chain links TRBV20-1 with TRBJ1-5; no clear D gene. The sample consisted of blood. The clonotype comes from an older woman in good health. In nucleotides, the CDR3 is TGCAGTGCTCAAAGACCCCACCCACAGCCCCAGCATTTT. Translated: CSAQRPHPQPQHF.